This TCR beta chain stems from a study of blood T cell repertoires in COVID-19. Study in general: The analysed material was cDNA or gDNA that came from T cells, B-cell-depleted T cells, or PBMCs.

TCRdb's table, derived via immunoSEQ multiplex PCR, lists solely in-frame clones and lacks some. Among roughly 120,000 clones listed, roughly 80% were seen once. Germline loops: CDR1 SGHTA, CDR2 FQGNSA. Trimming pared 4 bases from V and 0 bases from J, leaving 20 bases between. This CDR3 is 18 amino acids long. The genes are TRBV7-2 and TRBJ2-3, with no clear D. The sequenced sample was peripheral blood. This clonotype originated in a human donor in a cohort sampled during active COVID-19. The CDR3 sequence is CASSWRPALETSTDTQYF. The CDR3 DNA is TGTGCCAGCAGCTGGCGCCCGGCACTGGAGACTAGCACAGATACGCAGTATTTT.